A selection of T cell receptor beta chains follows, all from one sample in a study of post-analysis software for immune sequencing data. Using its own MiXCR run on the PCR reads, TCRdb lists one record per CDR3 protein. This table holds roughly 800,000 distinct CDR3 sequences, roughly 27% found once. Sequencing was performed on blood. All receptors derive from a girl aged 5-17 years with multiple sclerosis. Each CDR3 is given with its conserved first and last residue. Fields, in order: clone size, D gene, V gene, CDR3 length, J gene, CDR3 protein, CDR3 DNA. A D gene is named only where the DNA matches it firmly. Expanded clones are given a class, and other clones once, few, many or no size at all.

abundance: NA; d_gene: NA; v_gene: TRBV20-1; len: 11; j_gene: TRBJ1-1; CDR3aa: CSASQYSEAFF; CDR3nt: TGCAGTGCTAGCCAATACTCCGAAGCTTTCTTT
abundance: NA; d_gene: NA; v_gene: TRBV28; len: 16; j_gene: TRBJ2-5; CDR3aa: CASSLRTGISQETQYF; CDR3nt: TGTGCCAGCAGTCTAAGAACCGGGATATCTCAAGAGACCCAGTACTTC
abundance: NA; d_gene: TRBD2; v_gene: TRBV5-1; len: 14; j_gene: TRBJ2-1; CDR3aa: CASGRAGGGNEQFF; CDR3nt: TGCGCCAGCGGGAGAGCGGGGGGAGGGAATGAGCAGTTCTTC
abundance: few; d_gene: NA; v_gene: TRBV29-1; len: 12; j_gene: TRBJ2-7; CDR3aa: CSVGDSGYEQYF; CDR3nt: TGCAGCGTTGGCGATTCTGGGTACGAGCAGTACTTC
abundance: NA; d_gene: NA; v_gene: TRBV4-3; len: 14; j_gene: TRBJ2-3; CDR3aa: CASSQDPPVGTQYF; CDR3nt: TGCGCCAGCAGCCAAGATCCCCCAGTGGGTACGCAGTATTTT
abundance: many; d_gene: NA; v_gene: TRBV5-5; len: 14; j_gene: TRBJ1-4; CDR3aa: CASSLTSTNEKLFF; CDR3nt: TGTGCCAGCAGCTTGACATCAACTAATGAAAAACTGTTTTTT
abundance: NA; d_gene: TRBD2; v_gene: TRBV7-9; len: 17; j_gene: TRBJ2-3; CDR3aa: CASSSRTSGVSTDTQYF; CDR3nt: TGTGCCAGCAGCTCCAGGACTAGCGGGGTTAGCACAGATACGCAGTATTTT
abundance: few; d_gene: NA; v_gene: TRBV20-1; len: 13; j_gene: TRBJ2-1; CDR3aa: CSARRPRGSEQFF; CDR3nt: TGCAGTGCTAGAAGACCCCGAGGGAGTGAGCAGTTCTTC
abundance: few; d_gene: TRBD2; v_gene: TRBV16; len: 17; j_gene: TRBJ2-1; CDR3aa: CASSTYPTSGSGDEQFF; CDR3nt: TGTGCCAGCAGCACGTACCCGACTAGCGGGAGTGGCGATGAGCAGTTCTTC
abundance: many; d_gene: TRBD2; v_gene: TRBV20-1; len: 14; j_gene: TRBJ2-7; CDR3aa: CSARGTSGSYEQYF; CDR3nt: TGCAGTGCTAGAGGGACTAGCGGGTCCTACGAGCAGTACTTC
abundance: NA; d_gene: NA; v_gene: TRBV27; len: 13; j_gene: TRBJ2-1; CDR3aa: CASSHSQYNEQFF; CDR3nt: TGTGCCAGCAGTCACAGCCAATACAATGAGCAGTTCTTC
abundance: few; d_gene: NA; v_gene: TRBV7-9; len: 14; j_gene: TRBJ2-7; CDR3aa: CASSLAGGLREQYF; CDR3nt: TGTGCCAGCAGCTTAGCGGGGGGGCTGCGAGAGCAGTACTTC
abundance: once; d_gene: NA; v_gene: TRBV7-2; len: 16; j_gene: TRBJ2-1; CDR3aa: CASSLLGGSGQNEQFF; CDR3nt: TGTGCCAGCAGCTTATTGGGGGGTAGCGGCCAAAATGAGCAGTTCTTC
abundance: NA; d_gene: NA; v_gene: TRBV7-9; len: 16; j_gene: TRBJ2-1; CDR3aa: CASSSTGTETYNEQFF; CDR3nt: TGTGCCAGCAGCTCGACCGGGACCGAAACCTACAATGAGCAGTTCTTC
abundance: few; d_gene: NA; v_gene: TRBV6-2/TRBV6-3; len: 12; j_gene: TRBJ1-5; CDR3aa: CASKSLYQPQHF; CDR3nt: TGTGCCAGCAAGAGCCTCTATCAGCCCCAGCATTTT
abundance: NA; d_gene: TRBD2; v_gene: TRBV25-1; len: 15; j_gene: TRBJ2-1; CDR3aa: CASTSPAGSYNEQFF; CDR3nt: TGTGCCAGCACCTCCCCAGCGGGGTCCTACAATGAGCAGTTCTTC
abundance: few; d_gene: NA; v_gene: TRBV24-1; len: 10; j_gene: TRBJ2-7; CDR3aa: CATSRDEQYF; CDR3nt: TGTGCCACCAGTCGGGACGAGCAGTACTTC
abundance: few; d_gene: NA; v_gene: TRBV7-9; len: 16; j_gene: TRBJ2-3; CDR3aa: CASSLVAGASTDTQYF; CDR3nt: TGTGCCAGCAGCTTAGTTGCAGGAGCTAGCACAGATACGCAGTATTTT
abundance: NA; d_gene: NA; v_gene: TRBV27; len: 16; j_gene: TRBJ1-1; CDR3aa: CASSLSWGRRNTEAFF; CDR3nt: TGTGCCAGCAGTTTATCATGGGGGCGTCGGAACACTGAAGCTTTCTTT
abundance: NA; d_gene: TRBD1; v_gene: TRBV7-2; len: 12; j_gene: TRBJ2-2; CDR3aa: CASIPRGGELFF; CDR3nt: TGTGCCAGCATCCCCAGGGGGGGGGAGCTGTTTTTT
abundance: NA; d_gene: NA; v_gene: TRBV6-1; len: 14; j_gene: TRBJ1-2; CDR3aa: CASSEDRWGYGCTF; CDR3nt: TGTGCCAGCAGTGAAGACAGGTGGGGGTATGGCTGCACCTTC
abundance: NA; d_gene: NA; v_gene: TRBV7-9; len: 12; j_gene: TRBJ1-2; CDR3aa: CASSRDPLGYTF; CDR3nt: TGTGCCAGCAGCCGGGACCCGTTGGGCTACACCTTC
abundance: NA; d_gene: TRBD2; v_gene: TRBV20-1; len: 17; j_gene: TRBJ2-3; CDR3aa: CSALVSGGRLVTDTQYF; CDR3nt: TGCAGTGCCCTCGTTAGCGGGGGGAGATTGGTAACAGATACGCAGTATTTT
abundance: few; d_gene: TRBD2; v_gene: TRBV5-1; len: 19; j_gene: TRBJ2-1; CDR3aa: CASSLEMTSGSPPLNEQFF; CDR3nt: TGCGCCAGCAGCTTGGAGATGACTAGCGGGAGCCCACCACTCAATGAGCAGTTCTTC
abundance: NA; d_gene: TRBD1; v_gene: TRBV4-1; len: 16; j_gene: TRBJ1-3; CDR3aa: CASSQAPTGSGNTIYF; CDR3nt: TGCGCCAGCAGCCAGGCTCCGACAGGGTCTGGAAACACCATATATTTT
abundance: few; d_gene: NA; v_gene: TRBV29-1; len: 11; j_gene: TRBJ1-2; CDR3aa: CSDWGADGYTF; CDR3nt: TGCAGCGACTGGGGGGCGGATGGCTACACCTTC
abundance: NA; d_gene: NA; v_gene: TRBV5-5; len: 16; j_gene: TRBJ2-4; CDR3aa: CASSLVRGAAKNIQYF; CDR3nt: TGTGCCAGCAGCTTGGTTCGGGGGGCTGCCAAAAACATTCAGTACTTC
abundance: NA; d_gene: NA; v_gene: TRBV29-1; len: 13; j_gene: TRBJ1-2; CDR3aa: CSAQGGGSYGYTF; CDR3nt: TGCAGCGCCCAAGGTGGGGGGAGCTATGGCTACACCTTC
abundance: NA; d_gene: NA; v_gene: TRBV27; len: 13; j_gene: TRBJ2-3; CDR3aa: CASSFFVTDTQYF; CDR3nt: TGTGCCAGCAGTTTCTTTGTCACAGATACGCAGTATTTT
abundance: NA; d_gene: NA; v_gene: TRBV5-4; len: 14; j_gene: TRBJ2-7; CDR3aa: CANSLDSNSYEQYF; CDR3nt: TGTGCCAACAGCTTGGACAGCAACTCCTACGAGCAGTACTTC
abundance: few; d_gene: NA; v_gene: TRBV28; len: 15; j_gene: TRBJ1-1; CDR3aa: CASSLLSDHSPEAFF; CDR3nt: TGTGCCAGCAGTTTACTATCGGACCACTCCCCTGAAGCTTTCTTT
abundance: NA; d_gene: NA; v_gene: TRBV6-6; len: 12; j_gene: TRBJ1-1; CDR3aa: CASNPRRGEAFF; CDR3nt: TGTGCCAGCAATCCTCGGCGGGGTGAAGCTTTCTTT
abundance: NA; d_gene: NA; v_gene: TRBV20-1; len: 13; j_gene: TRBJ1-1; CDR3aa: CSAKRQLNTEAFF; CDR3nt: TGCAGTGCTAAACGACAGTTGAACACTGAAGCTTTCTTT
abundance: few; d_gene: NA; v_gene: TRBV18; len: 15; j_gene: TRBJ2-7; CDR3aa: CASSPGGTHYNEQYF; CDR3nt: TGTGCTAGCTCACCAGGCGGGACTCATTACAATGAGCAGTACTTC
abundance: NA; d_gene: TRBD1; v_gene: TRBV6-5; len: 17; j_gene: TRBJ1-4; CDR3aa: CASSSDDRVFGNEKLFF; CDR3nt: TGTGCCAGCAGTTCCGACGACAGGGTCTTCGGTAATGAAAAACTGTTTTTT
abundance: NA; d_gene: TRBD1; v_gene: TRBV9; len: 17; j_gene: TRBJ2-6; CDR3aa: CASSEDLGQAGANVRTF; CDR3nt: TGTGCCAGCAGCGAGGACCTGGGACAGGCTGGGGCCAACGTCCGGACTTTC
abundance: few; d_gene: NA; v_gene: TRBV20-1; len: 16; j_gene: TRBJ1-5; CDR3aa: CSARATTPFSNQPQHF; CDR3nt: TGCAGTGCTAGAGCGACGACGCCTTTTAGCAATCAGCCCCAGCATTTT